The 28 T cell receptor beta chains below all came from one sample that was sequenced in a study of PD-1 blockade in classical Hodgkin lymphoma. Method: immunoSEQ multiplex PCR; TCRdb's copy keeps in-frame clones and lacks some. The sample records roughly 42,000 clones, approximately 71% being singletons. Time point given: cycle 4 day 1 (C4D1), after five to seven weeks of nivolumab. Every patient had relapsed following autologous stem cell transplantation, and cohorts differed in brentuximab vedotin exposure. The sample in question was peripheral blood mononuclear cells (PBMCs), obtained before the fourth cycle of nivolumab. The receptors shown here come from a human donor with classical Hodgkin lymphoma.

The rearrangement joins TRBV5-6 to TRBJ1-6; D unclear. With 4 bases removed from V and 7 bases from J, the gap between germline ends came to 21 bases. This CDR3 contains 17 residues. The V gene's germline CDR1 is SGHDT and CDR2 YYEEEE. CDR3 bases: TGTGCCAGCAGCCAAACGTACGGACGGCCGAGGAATTCACCCCTCCACTTT. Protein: CASSQTYGRPRNSPLHF.

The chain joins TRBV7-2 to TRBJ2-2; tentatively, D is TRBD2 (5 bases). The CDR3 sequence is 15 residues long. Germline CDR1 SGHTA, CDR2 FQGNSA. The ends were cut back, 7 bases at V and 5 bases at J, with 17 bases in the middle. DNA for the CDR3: TGTGCCAGCAATATAGGACCGGGGTTTACCGGGGAGCTGTTTTTT. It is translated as CASNIGPGFTGELFF. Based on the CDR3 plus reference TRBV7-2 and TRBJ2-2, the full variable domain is GAGVSQSPSNKVTEKGKDVELRCDPISGHTALYWYRQSLGQGLEFLIYFQGNSAPDKSGLPSDRFSAERTGGSVSTLTIQRTQQEDSAVYLCASNIGPGFTGELFFGEGSRLTVL.

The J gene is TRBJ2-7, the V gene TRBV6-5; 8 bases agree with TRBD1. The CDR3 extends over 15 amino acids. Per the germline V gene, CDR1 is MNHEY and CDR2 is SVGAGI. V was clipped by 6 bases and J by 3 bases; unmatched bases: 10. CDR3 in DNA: TGTGCCAGCAGCCCCCCAGGGGGCCGCTACTACGAGCAGTACTTC. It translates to CASSPPGGRYYEQYF.

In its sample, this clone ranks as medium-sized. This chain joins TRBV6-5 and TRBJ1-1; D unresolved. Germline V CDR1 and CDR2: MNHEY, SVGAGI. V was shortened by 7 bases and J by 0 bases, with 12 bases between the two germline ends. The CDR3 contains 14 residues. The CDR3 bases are TGTGCCAGCAACGGTCCGGGGTTGAACACTGAAGCTTTCTTT. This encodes CASNGPGLNTEAFF.

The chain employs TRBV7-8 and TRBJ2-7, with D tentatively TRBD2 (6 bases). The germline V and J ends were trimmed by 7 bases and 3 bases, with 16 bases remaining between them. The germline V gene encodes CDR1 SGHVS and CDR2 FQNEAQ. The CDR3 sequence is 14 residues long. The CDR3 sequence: CASTPTAGNYEQYF. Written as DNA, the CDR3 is TGTGCCAGCACCCCTACGGCGGGGAACTACGAGCAGTACTTC.

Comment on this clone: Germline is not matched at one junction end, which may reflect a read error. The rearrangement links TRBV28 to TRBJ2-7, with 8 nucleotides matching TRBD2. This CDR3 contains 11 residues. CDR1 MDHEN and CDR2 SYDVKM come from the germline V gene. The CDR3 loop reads CASSYGLAEAF. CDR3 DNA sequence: TGTGCCAGCAGTTACGGACTAGCCGAAGCTTTC.

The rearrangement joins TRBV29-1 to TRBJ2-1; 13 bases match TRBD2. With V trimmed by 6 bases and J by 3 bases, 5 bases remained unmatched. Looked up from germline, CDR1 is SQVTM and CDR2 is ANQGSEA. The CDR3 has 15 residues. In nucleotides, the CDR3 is TGCAGCGTCGGCGGACTAGCGGGAGACTACAATGAGCAGTTCTTC. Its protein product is CSVGGLAGDYNEQFF.

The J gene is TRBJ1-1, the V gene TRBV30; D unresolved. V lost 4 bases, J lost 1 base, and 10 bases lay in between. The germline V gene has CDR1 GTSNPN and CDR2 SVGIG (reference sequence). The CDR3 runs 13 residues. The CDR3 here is CAWNLAGNTEAFF. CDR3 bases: TGTGCCTGGAATTTGGCGGGGAACACTGAAGCTTTCTTT.

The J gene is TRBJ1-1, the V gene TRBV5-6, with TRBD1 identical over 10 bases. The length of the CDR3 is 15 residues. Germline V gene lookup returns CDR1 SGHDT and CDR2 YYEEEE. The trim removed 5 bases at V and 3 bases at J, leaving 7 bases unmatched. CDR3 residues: CASRDWDRGYTEAFF. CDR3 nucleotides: TGTGCCAGCAGAGACTGGGACAGGGGATACACTGAAGCTTTCTTT.

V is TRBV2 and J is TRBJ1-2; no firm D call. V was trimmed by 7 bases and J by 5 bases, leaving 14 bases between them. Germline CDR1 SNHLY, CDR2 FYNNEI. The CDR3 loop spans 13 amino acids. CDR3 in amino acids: CASTGNREYGYTF. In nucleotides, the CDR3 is TGTGCCAGCACGGGCAACCGGGAGTATGGCTACACCTTC.

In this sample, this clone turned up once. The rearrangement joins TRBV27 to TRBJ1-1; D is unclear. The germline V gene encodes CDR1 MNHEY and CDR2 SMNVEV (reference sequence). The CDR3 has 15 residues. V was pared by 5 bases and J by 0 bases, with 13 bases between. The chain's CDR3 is CASSPRTEMNTEAFF. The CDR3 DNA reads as TGTGCCAGCAGTCCGCGGACGGAGATGAACACTGAAGCTTTCTTT.

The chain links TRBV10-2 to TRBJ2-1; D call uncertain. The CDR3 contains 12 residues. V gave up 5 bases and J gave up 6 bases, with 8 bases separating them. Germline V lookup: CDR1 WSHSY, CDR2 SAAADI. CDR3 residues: CASSSGTNEQFF. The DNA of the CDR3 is TGCGCCAGCAGTTCAGGTACCAATGAGCAGTTCTTC.

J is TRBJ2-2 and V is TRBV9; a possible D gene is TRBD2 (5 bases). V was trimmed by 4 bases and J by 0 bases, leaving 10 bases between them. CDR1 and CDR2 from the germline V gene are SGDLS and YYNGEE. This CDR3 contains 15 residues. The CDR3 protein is CASSPEVANTGELFF. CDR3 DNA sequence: TGTGCCAGCAGCCCGGAGGTAGCGAACACCGGGGAGCTGTTTTTT.

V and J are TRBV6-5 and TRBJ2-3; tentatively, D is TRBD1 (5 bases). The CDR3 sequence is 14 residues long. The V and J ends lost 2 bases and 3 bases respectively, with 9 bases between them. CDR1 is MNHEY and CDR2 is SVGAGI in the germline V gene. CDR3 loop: CASSYGAPTDTQYF. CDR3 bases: TGTGCCAGCAGTTACGGGGCCCCGACAGATACGCAGTATTTT.

The CDR3 sequence: CASGSAPYNEQFF. The CDR3 DNA reads TGTGCCAGTGGTTCGGCACCATACAATGAGCAGTTCTTC. The V gene is TRBV19, the J gene TRBJ2-1, with unresolved D. The germline CDR1 and CDR2 sequences are LNHDA and SQIVND (reference sequence). Trimming stripped 8 bases from V and 4 bases from J, with 12 bases between. This CDR3 comprises 13 residues.

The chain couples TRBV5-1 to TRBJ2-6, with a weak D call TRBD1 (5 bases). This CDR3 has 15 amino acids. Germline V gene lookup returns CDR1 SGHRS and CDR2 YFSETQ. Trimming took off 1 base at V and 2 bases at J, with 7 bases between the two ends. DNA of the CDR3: TGCGCCAGCAGCTTGATAGGGGCTGGGGCCAACGTCCTGACTTTC. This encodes CASSLIGAGANVLTF.

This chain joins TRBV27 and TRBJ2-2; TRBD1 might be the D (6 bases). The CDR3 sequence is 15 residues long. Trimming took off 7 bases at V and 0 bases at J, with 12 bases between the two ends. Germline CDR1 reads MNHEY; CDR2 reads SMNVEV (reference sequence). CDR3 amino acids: CASNPGTTNTGELFF. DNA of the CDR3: TGTGCCAGCAACCCCGGGACAACGAACACCGGGGAGCTGTTTTTT.

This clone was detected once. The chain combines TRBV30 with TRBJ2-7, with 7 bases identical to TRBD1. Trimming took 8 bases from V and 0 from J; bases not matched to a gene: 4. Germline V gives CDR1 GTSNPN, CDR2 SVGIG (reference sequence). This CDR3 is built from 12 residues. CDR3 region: CAGTESSYEQYF. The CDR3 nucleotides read TGTGCCGGGACAGAGAGCTCCTACGAGCAGTACTTC.

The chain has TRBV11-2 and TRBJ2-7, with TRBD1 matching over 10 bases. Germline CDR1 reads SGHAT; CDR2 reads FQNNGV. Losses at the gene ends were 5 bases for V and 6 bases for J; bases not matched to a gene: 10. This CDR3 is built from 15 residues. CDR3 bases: TGTGCCAGCAGCGACTGGACAGGGGGGCTCATCGAGCAGTACTTC. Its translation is CASSDWTGGLIEQYF. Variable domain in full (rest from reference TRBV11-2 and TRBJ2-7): EAGVAQSPRYKIIEKRQSVAFWCNPISGHATLYWYQQILGQGPKLLIQFQNNGVVDDSQLPKDRFSAERLKGVDSTLKIQPAKLEDSAVYLCASSDWTGGLIEQYFGPGTRLTVT.

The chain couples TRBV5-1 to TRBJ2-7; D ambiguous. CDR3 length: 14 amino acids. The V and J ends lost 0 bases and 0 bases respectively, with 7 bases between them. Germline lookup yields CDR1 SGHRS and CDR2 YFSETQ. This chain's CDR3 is CASSLDALSYEQYF. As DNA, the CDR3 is TGCGCCAGCAGCTTGGACGCCCTCTCCTACGAGCAGTACTTC.

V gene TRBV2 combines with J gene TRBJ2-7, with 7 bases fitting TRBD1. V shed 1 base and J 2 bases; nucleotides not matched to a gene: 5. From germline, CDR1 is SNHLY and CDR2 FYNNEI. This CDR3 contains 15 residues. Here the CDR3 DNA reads TGTGCCAGCAGTGAAGGGACAGGTGGAGCCTACGAGCAGTACTTC. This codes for CASSEGTGGAYEQYF.

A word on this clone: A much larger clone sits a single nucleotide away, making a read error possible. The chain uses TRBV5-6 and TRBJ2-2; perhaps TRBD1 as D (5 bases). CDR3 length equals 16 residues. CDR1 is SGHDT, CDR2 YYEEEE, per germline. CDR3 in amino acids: CTSSLTVGVATGELFF. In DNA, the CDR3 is TGTACCAGCAGCTTGACAGTTGGTGTAGCCACCGGGGAGCTGTTTTTT.

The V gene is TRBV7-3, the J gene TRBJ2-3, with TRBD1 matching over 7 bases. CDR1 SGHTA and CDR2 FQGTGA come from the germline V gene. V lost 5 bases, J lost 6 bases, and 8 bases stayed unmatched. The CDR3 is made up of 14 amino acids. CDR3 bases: TGTGCCAGCAGCCCCACAGGGGTCGGGGATACGCAGTATTTT. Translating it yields CASSPTGVGDTQYF.

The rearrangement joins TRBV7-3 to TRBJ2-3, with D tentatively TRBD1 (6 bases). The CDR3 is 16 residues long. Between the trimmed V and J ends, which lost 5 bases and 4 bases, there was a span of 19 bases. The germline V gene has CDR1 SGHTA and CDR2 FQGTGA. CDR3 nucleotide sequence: TGTGCCAGCAGCCCTCAATCGGACAGCCGCCCAGATACGCAGTATTTT. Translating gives CASSPQSDSRPDTQYF.

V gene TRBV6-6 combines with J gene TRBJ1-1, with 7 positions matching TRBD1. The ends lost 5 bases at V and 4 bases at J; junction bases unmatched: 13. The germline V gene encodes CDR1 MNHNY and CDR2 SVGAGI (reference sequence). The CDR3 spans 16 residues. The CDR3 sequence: CASSRPTQGSSTEAFF. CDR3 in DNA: TGTGCCAGCAGTCGCCCAACACAGGGGTCGAGCACTGAAGCTTTCTTT.

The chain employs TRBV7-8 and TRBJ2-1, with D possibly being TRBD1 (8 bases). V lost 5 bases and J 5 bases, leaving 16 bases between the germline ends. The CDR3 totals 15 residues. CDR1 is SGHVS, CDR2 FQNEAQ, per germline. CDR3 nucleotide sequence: TGTGCCAGCAGCAATCAGGGGGCGGGAGACAATGAGCAGTTCTTC. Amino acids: CASSNQGAGDNEQFF. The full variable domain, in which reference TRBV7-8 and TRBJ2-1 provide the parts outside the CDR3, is GAGVSQSPRYKVAKRGQDVALRCDPISGHVSLFWYQQALGQGPEFLTYFQNEAQLDKSGLPSDRFFAERPEGSVSTLKIQRTQQEDSAVYLCASSNQGAGDNEQFFGPGTRLTVL.

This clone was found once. Here the CDR3 DNA reads TGTGCCAGCAGCTTCTACCGGGACGGGAACACTGAAGCTTTCTTT. Protein product: CASSFYRDGNTEAFF. The genes are TRBV5-6 and TRBJ1-1; D may be TRBD1 (5 bases). CDR3 length equals 15 residues. V was cut by 2 bases and J by 1 base, with 12 bases left in between. The germline V gene has CDR1 SGHDT and CDR2 YYEEEE.

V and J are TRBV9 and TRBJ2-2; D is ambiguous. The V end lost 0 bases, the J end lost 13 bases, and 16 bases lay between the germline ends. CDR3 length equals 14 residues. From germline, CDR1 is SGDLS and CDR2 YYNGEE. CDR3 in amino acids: CASSVEDGRSGLFF. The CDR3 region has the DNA TGTGCCAGCAGCGTAGAGGACGGAAGGTCGGGGCTGTTTTTT.